This record looks at one T cell receptor beta chain sequence and its context. Original processing notes: The assay estimated nucleated cells by amplifying reference gene primers. The table came from immunoSEQ multiplex PCR; TCRdb's copy has only in-frame clones and leaves some out. V and J calls and clone size follow that table, whereas D and trimming were derived from the DNA. The sample yields 200,000 to 300,000 clones, around 90% seen once. Trimming removed 0 bases at V and 4 bases at J, with 6 bases between. CDR1 is LNHDA and CDR2 is SQIVND in the germline V gene (reference sequence). This CDR3 has 13 amino acids. The data are from a study of blood T cell repertoires in COVID-19. At the level of the study: COVID-19 samples collected from the United States, Italy and Spain covered acute and convalescent phases. In each case, the material was cDNA or gDNA derived from T cells, B-cell-depleted T cells, or PBMCs.

The Seattle patients, enrolled during active infection, were followed longitudinally. The specimen sequenced was peripheral blood. The V call is TRBV19, the J call TRBJ2-5; D not resolved. The sequence was collected from an older woman with COVID-19, enrolled during active disease. The chain's CDR3 is CASSIDTGETQYF. CDR3 sequence (DNA): TGTGCCAGTAGTATAGATACGGGAGAGACCCAGTACTTC.